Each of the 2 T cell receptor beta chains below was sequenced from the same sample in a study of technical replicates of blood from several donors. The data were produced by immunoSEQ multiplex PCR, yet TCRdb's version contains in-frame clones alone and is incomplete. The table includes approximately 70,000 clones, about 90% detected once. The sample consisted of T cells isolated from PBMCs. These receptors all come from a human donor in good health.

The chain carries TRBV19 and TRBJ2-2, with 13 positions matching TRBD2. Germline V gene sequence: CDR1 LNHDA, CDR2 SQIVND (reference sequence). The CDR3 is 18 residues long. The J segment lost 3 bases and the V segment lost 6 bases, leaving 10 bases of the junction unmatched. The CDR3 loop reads CASRTGLAGAGDTGELFF. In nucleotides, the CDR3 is TGTGCCAGTAGAACTGGACTAGCGGGAGCCGGGGACACCGGGGAGCTGTTTTTT. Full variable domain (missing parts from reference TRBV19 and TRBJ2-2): DGGITQSPKYLFRKEGQNVTLSCEQNLNHDAMYWYRQDPGQGLRLIYYSQIVNDFQKGDIAEGYSVSREKKESFPLTVTSAQKNPTAFYLCASRTGLAGAGDTGELFFGEGSRLTVL.

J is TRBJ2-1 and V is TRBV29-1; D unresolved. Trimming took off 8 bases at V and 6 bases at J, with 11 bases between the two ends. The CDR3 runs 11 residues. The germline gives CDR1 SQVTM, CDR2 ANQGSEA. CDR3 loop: CSIRHFNEQFF. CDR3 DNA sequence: TGCAGCATAAGACACTTCAATGAGCAGTTCTTC.